This T cell receptor beta chain was sequenced in a study of cytomegalovirus exposure and HLA in healthy donors. Study conclusions and caveats: Using the classifier, cytomegalovirus status was reportedly diagnosed with high specificity and sensitivity. The study put 150 or so TCR beta chains on its list as cytomegalovirus-associated.

Points on this clone: What it binds is not known.

Profiled with immunoSEQ multiplex PCR; TCRdb holds only in-frame clones, not every one. The data contain more than 200,000 clones, around 91% of them singletons. The sequence was obtained from a woman aged 25 to 39 in good health and CMV-seronegative. Material: PBMCs.

The CDR3 loop is CAISGLAGDGEQFF. The DNA of the CDR3 is TGTGCCATCAGCGGACTAGCGGGAGATGGTGAGCAGTTCTTC. The V and J genes are TRBV10-3 and TRBJ2-1; TRBD2 matches 13 bases. CDR3 size: 14 residues. CDR1 and CDR2 (germline): ENHRY, SYGVKD. The ends lost 6 bases at V and 9 bases at J; junction bases unmatched: 5.